This entry lists 5 T cell receptor beta chains sequenced from one sample in a study of T cells in Graves' hyperthyroidism and ophthalmopathy. RNA transcripts were the template for amplifying TCR beta CDR3 regions. HTBI primers drove first-round RT-PCR of the TCR CDR3. MiXCR, run by TCRdb on the multiplex PCR reads, gives a single entry per CDR3 protein. The table includes 280,000 or so distinct CDR3 sequences, about 16% detected once. Specimen: blood. The receptors come from a woman aged 45-65 years with Graves' hyperthyroidism that later progressed to Graves' ophthalmopathy.

The table lists this clonotype with many counts. The J gene is TRBJ1-2, the V gene TRBV6-1; 8 bases line up with TRBD1. The V segment lost 3 bases and the J segment 5 bases; nucleotides outside the gene matches: 5. The CDR3 has 14 amino acids. CDR1 MNHNS and CDR2 SASEGT come from the germline V gene. This CDR3 reads CASSDLRQGYGYTF. The CDR3 DNA reads as TGTGCCAGCAGTGATTTGAGACAGGGGTATGGCTACACCTTC.

The table lists this clonotype with a few counts. CDR3 nucleotide sequence: TGTGCCAGCAGCTTAGACGGATTAGGACTAGCGGGAGAGTACGAGCAGTACTTC. Residues: CASSLDGLGLAGEYEQYF. The chain has TRBV7-9 and TRBJ2-7; 13 bases agree with TRBD2. V gave up 1 base and J gave up 4 bases; unmatched junction bases: 10. The CDR3 sequence is 18 residues long. Per the germline V gene, CDR1 is SEHNR and CDR2 is FQNEAQ (reference sequence).

This clonotype was seen at least ten times. The chain is built from TRBV6-2 or TRBV6-3 and TRBJ1-5; D is unresolved. Germline V gene data show CDR1 as MNHEY and CDR2 as SVGEGT. This CDR3 region has 17 residues. Trimming took 7 bases from V and 0 from J, leaving 19 bases between them. This CDR3 reads CASTKKFRSYSNQPQHF. DNA for the CDR3: TGTGCCAGCACCAAAAAGTTCCGAAGTTATAGCAATCAGCCCCAGCATTTT.

This clonotype was counted many times. The chain uses TRBV2 and TRBJ2-3; the match to TRBD1 covers 10 bases. This CDR3 contains 14 residues. V shed 6 bases, J shed 3 bases, and the junction held 3 bases outside the gene matches. Germline CDR1 SNHLY, CDR2 FYNNEI. The CDR3 sequence is CASRDRGGTDTQYF. For the CDR3, the DNA is TGTGCCAGCAGGGACAGGGGGGGGACAGATACGCAGTATTTT.

The genes are TRBV5-1 and TRBJ2-5, with 9 nucleotides matching TRBD1. The CDR3 length is 15 residues. Germline CDR1 reads SGHRS; CDR2 reads YFSETQ. The junction had 6 bases not matched to a gene; V was cut back by 0 bases and J by 6 bases. In nucleotides, the CDR3 is TGCGCCAGCAGCTTGGGGGGACAGGGATGGAAGACCCAGTACTTC. It specifies CASSLGGQGWKTQYF.